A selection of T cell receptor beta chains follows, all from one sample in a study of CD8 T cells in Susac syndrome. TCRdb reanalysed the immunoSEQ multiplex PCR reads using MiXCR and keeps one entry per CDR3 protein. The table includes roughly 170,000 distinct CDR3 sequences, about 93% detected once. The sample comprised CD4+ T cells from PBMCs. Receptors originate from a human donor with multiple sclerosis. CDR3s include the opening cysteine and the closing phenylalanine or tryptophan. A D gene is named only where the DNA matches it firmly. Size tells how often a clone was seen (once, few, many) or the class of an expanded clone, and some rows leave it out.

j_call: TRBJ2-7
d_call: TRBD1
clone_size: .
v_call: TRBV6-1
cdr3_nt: TGTGCCAGCAGTATGGGACAGGGACCCTACGAGCAGTACTTC
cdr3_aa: CASSMGQGPYEQYF

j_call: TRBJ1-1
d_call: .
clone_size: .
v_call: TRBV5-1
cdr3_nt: TGCGCCAGCAGCTTCACGCCCCCGAACCCCGGGGGGTACACTGAAGCTTTCTTT
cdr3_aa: CASSFTPPNPGGYTEAFF

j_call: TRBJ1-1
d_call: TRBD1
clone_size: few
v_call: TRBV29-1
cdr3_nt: TGCAGGGCCGGGACAGCGAACACTGAAGCTTTCTTT
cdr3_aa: CRAGTANTEAFF

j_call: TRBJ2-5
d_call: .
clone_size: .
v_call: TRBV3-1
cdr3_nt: TGTGCCAGCAGCCAGGCCTCCGGGACCGTCACCGAAGAGACCCAGTACTTC
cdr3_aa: CASSQASGTVTEETQYF

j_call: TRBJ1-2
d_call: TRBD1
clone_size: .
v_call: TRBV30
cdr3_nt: TGTGCCTGGAGTGTACCTGATGTGGGACAGGTACCCGACTATGGCTACACCTTC
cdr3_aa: CAWSVPDVGQVPDYGYTF

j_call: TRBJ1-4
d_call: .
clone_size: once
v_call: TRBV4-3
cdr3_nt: TGCGCCAGCAGCCAAGATGAGAACGGCGGTGAAAAACTGTTTTTT
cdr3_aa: CASSQDENGGEKLFF

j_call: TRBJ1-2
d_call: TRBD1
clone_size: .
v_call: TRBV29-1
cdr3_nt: TGCAGCGTTGAACGGACAGGTTCCTCTATTAACTATGGCTACACCTTC
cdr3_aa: CSVERTGSSINYGYTF

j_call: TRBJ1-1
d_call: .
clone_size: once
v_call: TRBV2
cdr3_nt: TGTGCCAGCCAATTTACCGGGACATCGGGTCGTCGGAACACTGAAGCTTTCTTT
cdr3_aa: CASQFTGTSGRRNTEAFF

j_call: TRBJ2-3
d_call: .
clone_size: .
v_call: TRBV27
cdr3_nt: TGTGCCAGCAGTTCCTTAGGCACAGATACGCAGTATTTT
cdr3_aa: CASSSLGTDTQYF

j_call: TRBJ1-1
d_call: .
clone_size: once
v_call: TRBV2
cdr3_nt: TGTGCCAGCAGAAGTCCGACAGCGGCTGAAGCTTTCTTT
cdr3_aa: CASRSPTAAEAFF

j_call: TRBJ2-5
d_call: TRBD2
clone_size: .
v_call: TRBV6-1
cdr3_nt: TGTGCCAGCAGGGGACTAGCGTATGAAGAGACCCAGTACTTC
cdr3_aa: CASRGLAYEETQYF

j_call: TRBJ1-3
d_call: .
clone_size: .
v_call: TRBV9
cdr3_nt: TGTGCCAGCAGCACCGGGGGTTCTGGAAACACCATATATTTT
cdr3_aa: CASSTGGSGNTIYF

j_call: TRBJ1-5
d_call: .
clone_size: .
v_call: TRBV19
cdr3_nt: TGTGCCAGTAGTATAGACCGCTTCAATCAGCCCCAGCATTTT
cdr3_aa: CASSIDRFNQPQHF

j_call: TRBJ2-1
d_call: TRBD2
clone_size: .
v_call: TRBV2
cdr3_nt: TGTGCCAGCAGTGGGGGACTAATTTACAATGAGCAGTTCTTC
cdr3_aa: CASSGGLIYNEQFF

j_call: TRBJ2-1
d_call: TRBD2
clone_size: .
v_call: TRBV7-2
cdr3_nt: TGTGCCAGCAGCTTACGCGGGGGTTACAATGAGCAGTTCTTC
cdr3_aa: CASSLRGGYNEQFF

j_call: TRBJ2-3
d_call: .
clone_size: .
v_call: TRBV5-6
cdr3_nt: TGTGCCAGCAGCTTATTCCGGGCAGATACGCAGTATTTT
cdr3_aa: CASSLFRADTQYF

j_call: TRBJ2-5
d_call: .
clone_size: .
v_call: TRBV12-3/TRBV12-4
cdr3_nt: TGTGCCAGCAGTTGGGGTACCGGGGAGACCCAGTACTTC
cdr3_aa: CASSWGTGETQYF

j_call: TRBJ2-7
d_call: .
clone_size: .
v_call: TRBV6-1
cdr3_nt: TGTGCCAGCAGTGAACCCGGTGGACAGTTCTACGAGCAGTACTTC
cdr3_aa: CASSEPGGQFYEQYF

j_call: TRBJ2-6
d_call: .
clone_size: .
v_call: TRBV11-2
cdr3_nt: TGTGCCAGCAGCCCCGAGAGGGGCGCATTTAGCCCTGGGGCCAACGTCCTGACTTTC
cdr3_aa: CASSPERGAFSPGANVLTF

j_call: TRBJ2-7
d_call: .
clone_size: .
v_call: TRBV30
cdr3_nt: TGTGCCTGGAGTTTACTGCCGGGGATTGGGACCGAGCAGTACTTC
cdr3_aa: CAWSLLPGIGTEQYF

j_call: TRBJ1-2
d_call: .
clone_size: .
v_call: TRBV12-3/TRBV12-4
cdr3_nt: TGTGCCAGCAGTCCCGGGACCCCAGATGGCTACACCTTC
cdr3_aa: CASSPGTPDGYTF

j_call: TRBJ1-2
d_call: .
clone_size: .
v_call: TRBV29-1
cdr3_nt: TGCAGCGTTGAACGGAACTATGGCTACACCTTC
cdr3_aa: CSVERNYGYTF

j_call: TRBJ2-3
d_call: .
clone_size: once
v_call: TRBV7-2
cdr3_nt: TGTGCCAGCAGCTCCTTACACGGTGATACGCAGTATTTT
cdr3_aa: CASSSLHGDTQYF

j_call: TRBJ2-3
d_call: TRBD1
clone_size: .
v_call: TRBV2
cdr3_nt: TGTGCCAGCCTCGGACAGGGGCGACTCGATACGCAGTATTTT
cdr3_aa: CASLGQGRLDTQYF

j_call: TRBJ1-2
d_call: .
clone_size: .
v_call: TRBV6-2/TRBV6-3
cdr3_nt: TGTGCCAGCAGTTACGAGGGGGACGACTATGGCTACACCTTC
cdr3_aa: CASSYEGDDYGYTF

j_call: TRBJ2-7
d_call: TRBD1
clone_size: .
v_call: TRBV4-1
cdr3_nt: TGCGCCAGCAGCCGGCCGACAGGGGGTGGCGAGCAGTACTTC
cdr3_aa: CASSRPTGGGEQYF

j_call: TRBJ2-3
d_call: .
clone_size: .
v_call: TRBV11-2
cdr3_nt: TGTGCCAGCAGCCCGACCGTCCGGGGACGCACAGATACGCAGTATTTT
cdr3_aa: CASSPTVRGRTDTQYF

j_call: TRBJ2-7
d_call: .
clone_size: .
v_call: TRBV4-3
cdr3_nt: TGCGCCAGCAGCCAAGTCAGGGGGGACGAGCAGTACTTC
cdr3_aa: CASSQVRGDEQYF

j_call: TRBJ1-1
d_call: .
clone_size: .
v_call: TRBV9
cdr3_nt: TGTGCCAGCAGCGTAGAGGCCCTTAGGGGGGGCACTGAAGCTTTCTTT
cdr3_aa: CASSVEALRGGTEAFF

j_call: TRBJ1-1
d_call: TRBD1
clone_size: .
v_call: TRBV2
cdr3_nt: TGTGCCAGCAGCTTAGACAGGGGAGGGATGAACACTGAAGCTTTCTTT
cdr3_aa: CASSLDRGGMNTEAFF

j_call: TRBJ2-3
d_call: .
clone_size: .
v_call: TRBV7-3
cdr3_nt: TGTGCCAGCAGCCCCGGGACCAGGGGTGTAGCAGATACGCAGTATTTT
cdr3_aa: CASSPGTRGVADTQYF